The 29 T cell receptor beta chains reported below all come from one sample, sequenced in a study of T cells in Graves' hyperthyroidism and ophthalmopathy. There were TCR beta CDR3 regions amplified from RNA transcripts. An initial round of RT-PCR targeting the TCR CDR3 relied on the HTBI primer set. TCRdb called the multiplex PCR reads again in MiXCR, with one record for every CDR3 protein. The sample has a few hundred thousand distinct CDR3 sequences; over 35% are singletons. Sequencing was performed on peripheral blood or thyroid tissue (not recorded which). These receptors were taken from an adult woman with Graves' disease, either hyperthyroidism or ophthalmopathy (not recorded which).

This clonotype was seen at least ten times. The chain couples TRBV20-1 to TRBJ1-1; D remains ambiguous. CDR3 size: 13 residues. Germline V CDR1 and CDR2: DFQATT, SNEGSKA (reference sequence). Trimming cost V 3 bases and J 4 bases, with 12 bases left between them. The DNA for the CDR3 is TGCAGTGCTAGTCGGGAGAGGGTCACTGAAGCTTTCTTT. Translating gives CSASRERVTEAFF.

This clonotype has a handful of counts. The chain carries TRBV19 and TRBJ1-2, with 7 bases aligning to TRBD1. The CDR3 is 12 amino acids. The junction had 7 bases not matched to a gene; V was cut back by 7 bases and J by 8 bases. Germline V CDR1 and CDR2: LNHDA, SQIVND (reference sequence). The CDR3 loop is CASTTGPHGYTF. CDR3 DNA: TGTGCCAGTACGACAGGGCCGCACGGCTACACCTTC.

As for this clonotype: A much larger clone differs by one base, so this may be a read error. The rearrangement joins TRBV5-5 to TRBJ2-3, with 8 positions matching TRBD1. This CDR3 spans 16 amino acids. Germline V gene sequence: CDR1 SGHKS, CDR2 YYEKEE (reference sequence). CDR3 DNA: TGTGCCAGCAGCACGAGGACAGGGAGGAGCACAGATACGCACTATTTT. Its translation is CASSTRTGRSTDTHYF.

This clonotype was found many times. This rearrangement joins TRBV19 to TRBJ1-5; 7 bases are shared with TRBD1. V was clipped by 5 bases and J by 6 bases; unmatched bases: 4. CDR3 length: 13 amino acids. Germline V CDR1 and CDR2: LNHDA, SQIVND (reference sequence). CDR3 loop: CASSQGVGQPQHF. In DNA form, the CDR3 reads TGTGCCAGTAGTCAGGGGGTAGGTCAGCCCCAGCATTTT.

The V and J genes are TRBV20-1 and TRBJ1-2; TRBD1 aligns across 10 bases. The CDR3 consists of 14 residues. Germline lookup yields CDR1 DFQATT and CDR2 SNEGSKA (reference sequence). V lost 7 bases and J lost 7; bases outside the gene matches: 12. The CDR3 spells CSGAGQGLVVGYTF. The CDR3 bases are TGCAGTGGGGCGGGACAGGGGCTAGTCGTTGGCTACACCTTC.

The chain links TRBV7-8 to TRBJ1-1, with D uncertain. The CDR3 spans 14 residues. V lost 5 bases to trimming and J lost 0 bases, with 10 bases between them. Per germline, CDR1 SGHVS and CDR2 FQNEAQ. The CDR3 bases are TGTGCCAGCAGCCCTGCGGCTATGAACACTGAAGCTTTCTTT. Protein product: CASSPAAMNTEAFF.

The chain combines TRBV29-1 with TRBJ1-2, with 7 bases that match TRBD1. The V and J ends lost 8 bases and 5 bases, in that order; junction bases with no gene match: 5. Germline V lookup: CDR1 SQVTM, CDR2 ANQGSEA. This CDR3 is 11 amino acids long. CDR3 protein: CSSTGAYGYTF. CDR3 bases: TGCAGCTCTACAGGGGCTTATGGCTACACCTTC.

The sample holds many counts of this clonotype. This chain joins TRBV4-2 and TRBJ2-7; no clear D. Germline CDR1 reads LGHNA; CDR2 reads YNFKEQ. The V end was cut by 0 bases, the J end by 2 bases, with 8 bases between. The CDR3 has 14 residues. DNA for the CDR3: TGTGCCAGCAGCCAAGATGAAGGAACCTACGAGCAGTACTTC. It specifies CASSQDEGTYEQYF.

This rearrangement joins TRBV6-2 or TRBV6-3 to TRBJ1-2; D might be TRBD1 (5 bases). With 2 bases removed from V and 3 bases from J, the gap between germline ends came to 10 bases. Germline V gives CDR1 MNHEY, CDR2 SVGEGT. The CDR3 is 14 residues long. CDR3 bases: TGTGCCAGCAGTTACCAGGGAGGGTACTATGGCTACACCTTC. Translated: CASSYQGGYYGYTF.

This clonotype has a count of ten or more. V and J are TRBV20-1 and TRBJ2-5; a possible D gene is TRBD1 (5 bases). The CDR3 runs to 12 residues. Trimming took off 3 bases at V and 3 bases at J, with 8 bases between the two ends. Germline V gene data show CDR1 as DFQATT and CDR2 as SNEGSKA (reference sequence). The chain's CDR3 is CSARDMEETQYF. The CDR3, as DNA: TGCAGTGCTAGGGACATGGAAGAGACCCAGTACTTC.

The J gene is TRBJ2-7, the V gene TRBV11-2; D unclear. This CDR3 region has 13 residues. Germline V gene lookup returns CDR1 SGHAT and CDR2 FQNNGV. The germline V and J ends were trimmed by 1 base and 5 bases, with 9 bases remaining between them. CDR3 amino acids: CASSLVRRHEQYF. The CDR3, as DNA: TGTGCCAGCAGCTTAGTGAGAAGGCACGAGCAGTACTTC.

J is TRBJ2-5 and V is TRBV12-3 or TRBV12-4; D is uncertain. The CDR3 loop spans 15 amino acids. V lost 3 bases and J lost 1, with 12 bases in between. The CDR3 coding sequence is TGTGCCAGCAGTTTGTCGTTGTCAGCCCAAGAGACCCAGTACTTC. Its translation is CASSLSLSAQETQYF.

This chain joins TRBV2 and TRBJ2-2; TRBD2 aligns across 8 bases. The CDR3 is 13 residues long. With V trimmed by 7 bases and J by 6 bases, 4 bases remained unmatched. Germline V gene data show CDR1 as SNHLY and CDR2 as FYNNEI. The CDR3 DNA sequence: TGTGCCAGCAAGCGGGAGTATCCCGGGGAGCTGTTTTTT. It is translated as CASKREYPGELFF.

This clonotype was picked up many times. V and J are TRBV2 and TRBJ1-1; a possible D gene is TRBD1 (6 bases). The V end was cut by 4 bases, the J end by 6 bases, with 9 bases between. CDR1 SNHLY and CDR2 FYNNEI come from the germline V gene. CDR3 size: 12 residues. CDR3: CASSAQGSEAFF. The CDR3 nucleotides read TGTGCCAGCAGTGCACAGGGTTCTGAAGCTTTCTTT.

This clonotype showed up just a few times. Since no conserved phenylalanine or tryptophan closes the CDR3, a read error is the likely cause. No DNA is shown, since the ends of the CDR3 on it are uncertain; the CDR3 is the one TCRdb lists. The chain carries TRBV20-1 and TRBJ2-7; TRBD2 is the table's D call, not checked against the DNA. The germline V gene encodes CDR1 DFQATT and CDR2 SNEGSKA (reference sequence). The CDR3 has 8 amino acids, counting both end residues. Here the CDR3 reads CSASLPTS.

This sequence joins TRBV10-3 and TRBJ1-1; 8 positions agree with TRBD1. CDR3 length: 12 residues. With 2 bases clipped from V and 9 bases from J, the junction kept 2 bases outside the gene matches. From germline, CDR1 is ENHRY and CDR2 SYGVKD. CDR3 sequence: CAISEGQGKAFF. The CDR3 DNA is TGTGCCATCAGTGAGGGACAGGGCAAAGCTTTCTTT.

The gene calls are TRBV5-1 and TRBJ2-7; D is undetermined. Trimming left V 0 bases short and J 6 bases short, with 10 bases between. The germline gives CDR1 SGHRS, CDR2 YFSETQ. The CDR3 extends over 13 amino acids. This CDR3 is CASSLAPLSEQYF. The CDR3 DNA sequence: TGCGCCAGCAGCTTGGCTCCTCTTAGCGAGCAGTACTTC. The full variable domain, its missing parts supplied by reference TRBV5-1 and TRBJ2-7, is KAGVTQTPRYLIKTRGQQVTLSCSPISGHRSVSWYQQTPGQGLQFLFEYFSETQRNKGNFPGRFSGRQFSNSRSEMNVSTLELGDSALYLCASSLAPLSEQYFGPGTRLTVT.

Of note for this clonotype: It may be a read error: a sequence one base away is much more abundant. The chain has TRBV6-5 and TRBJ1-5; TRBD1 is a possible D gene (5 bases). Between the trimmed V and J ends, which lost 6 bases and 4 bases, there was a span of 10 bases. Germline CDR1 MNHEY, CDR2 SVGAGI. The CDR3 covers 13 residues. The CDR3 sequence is CASRRGVNQPQHF. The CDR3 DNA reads TGTGCCAGCAGGAGGGGAGTTAATCAGCCCCAGCATTTT.

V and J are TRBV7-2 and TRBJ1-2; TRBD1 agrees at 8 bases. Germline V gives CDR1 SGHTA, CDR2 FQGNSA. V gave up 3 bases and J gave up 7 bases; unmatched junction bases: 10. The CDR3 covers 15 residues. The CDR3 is CASSLAADRGGGYTF. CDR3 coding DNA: TGTGCCAGCAGCTTGGCCGCCGACAGGGGTGGTGGCTACACCTTC.

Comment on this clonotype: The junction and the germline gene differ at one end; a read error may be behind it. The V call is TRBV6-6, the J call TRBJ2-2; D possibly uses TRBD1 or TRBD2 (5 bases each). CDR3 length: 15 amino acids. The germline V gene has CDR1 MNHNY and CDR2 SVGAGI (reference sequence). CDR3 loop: CVSSERDLLTGELFF. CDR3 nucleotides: TGTGTCAGCAGTGAACGGGACCTCTTAACGGGGGAGCTGTTTTTT.

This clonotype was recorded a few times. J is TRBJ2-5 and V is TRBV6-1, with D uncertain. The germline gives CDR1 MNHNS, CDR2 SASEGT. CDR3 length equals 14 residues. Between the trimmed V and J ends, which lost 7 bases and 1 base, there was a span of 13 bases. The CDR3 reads CASTTLLSQETQYF. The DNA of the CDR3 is TGTGCCAGCACCACTCTATTATCCCAAGAGACCCAGTACTTC.

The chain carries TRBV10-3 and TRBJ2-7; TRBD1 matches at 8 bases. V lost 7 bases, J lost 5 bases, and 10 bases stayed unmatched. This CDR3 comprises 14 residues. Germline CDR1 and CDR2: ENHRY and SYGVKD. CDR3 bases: TGTGCCATCATGGGGACAGGTGTATGGGACGAGCAGTACTTC. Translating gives CAIMGTGVWDEQYF.

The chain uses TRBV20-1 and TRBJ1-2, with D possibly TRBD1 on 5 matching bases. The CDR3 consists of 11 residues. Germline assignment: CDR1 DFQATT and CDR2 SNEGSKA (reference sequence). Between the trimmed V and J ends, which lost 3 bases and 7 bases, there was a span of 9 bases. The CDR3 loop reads CSARGHGGYTF. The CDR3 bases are TGCAGTGCTAGGGGGCACGGTGGCTACACCTTC.

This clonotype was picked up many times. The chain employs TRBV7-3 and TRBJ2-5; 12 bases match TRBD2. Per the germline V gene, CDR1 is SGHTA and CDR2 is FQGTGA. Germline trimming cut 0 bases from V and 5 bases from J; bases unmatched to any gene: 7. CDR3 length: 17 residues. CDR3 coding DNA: TGTGCCAGCAGCTTAACGGCTAGCGGGAGGGCTGGGGAGACCCAGTACTTC. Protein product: CASSLTASGRAGETQYF. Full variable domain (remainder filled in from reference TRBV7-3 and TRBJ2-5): GAGVSQTPSNKVTEKGKYVELRCDPISGHTALYWYRQSLGQGPEFLIYFQGTGAADDSGLPNDRFFAVRPEGSVSTLKIQRTERGDSAVYLCASSLTASGRAGETQYFGPGTRLLVL.

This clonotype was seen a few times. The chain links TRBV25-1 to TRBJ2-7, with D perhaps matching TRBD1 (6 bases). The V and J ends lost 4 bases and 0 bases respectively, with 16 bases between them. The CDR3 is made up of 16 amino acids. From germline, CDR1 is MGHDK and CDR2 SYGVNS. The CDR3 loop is CASSGHTGIGSYEQYF. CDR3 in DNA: TGTGCCAGCAGTGGACATACAGGGATAGGCTCCTACGAGCAGTACTTC.

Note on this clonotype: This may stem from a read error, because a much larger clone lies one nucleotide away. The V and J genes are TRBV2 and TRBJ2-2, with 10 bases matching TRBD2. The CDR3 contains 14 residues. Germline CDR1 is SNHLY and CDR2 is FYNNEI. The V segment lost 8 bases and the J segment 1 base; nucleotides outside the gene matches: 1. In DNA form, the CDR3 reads TGTGCCAGCGGGACTAGCGAGAACACCGGGGAGCTGTTTTTT. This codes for CASGTSENTGELFF.

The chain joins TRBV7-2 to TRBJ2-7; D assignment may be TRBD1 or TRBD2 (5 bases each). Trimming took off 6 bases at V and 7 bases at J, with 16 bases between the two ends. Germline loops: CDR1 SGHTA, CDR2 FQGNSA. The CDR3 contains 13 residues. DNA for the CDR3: TGTGCCAGCAGTGTACTGACGGGGCCAGAGCAGTACTTC. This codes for CASSVLTGPEQYF.

In DNA form, the CDR3 reads TGCAGCATAGCCTACGAGCAGTACTTC. Translated: CSIAYEQYF. This chain joins TRBV29-1 and TRBJ2-7, with no clear D. The V and J ends lost 8 bases and 2 bases respectively, with 4 bases between them. CDR3 length: 9 residues. Germline V gives CDR1 SQVTM, CDR2 ANQGSEA.

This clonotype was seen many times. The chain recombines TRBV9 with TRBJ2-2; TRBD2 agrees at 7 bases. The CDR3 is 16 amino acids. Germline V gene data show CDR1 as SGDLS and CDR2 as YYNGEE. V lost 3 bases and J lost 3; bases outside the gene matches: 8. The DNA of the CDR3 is TGTGCCAGCAGCGGGGGGGGAGGTCTGCACACCGGGGAGCTGTTTTTT. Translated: CASSGGGGLHTGELFF. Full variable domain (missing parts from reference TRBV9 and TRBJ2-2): DSGVTQTPKHLITATGQRVTLRCSPRSGDLSVYWYQQSLDQGLQFLIQYYNGEERAKGNILERFSAQQFPDLHSELNLSSLELGDSALYFCASSGGGGLHTGELFFGEGSRLTVL.